A selection of T cell receptor beta chains follows, all from one sample in a study of T cell clusters in autoimmune cytopenias. TCRdb re-called the multiplex PCR reads, yielding one record per CDR3 amino acid sequence without DNA. This repertoire includes about 2,000 distinct CDR3 sequences. This same sample was also part of a study on T cell repertoires in aging, cancer and after chemotherapy.

Sample: peripheral blood. These receptors originate from a human donor in good health. CDR3s include the opening cysteine and the closing phenylalanine or tryptophan. The listing skips clone size in some rows; elsewhere it reads once, few, many or a size class.

J gene: TRBJ1-2
V gene: TRBV20-1
clone size: .
CDR3 protein: CSAIWDRNYGYTF

J gene: TRBJ1-5
V gene: TRBV6-4
clone size: medium-sized
CDR3 protein: CASSGGLNQPQHF

J gene: TRBJ1-1
V gene: TRBV20-1
clone size: .
CDR3 protein: CSARFKQYTEAFF

J gene: TRBJ2-7
V gene: TRBV6-5
clone size: large
CDR3 protein: CASRILDRGRNEQYF

J gene: TRBJ2-7
V gene: TRBV15
clone size: medium-sized
CDR3 protein: CATSRMTRNPSYEQYF

J gene: TRBJ1-2
V gene: TRBV6-1
clone size: medium-sized
CDR3 protein: CASTSTDYGYTF

J gene: TRBJ2-1
V gene: TRBV12-3/TRBV12-4
clone size: medium-sized
CDR3 protein: CASSLGGGGVVRNEQFF

J gene: TRBJ2-7
V gene: TRBV24-1
clone size: medium-sized
CDR3 protein: CATSDLGPTYEQYF

J gene: TRBJ1-4
V gene: TRBV15
clone size: medium-sized
CDR3 protein: CATSRDPTRLEEKLFF

J gene: TRBJ2-5
V gene: TRBV9
clone size: .
CDR3 protein: CASSSGRQETQYF

J gene: TRBJ2-1
V gene: TRBV6-2/TRBV6-3
clone size: large
CDR3 protein: CASSHGTPGRNEQFF

J gene: TRBJ2-1
V gene: TRBV5-5
clone size: medium-sized
CDR3 protein: CASSSQGIEQFF

J gene: TRBJ2-7
V gene: TRBV19
clone size: .
CDR3 protein: CASSTPLGGGGAGEQYF

J gene: TRBJ1-1
V gene: TRBV5-5
clone size: medium-sized
CDR3 protein: CASSLIQDLNTEAFF

J gene: TRBJ1-2
V gene: TRBV29-1
clone size: large
CDR3 protein: CSVVRPDAHYGYTF

J gene: TRBJ1-1
V gene: TRBV6-5
clone size: medium-sized
CDR3 protein: CASSFPGTGTAFF

J gene: TRBJ1-1
V gene: TRBV20-1
clone size: medium-sized
CDR3 protein: CSAGGMNTEAFF

J gene: TRBJ1-1
V gene: TRBV18
clone size: medium-sized
CDR3 protein: CASSRPPNTEAFF

J gene: TRBJ2-6
V gene: TRBV27
clone size: large
CDR3 protein: CASSYAGGANVLTF

J gene: TRBJ2-1
V gene: TRBV7-9
clone size: .
CDR3 protein: CASSFVRGGINEQFF

J gene: TRBJ2-3
V gene: TRBV6-1
clone size: medium-sized
CDR3 protein: CASTRDFEDTQYF

J gene: TRBJ2-1
V gene: TRBV5-1
clone size: medium-sized
CDR3 protein: CASSLGQVNEQFF

J gene: TRBJ1-1
V gene: TRBV12-3/TRBV12-4
clone size: .
CDR3 protein: CASSNRAGNTEAFF

J gene: TRBJ1-5
V gene: TRBV19
clone size: medium-sized
CDR3 protein: CASTGREGGNQPQHF

J gene: TRBJ1-3
V gene: TRBV14
clone size: medium-sized
CDR3 protein: CASSQRMISSGNTIYF

J gene: TRBJ1-5
V gene: TRBV12-3/TRBV12-4
clone size: medium-sized
CDR3 protein: CASSPLAGYQPQHF

J gene: TRBJ2-1
V gene: TRBV6-5
clone size: .
CDR3 protein: CASSSPGLAGNEQFF

J gene: TRBJ2-3
V gene: TRBV19
clone size: medium-sized
CDR3 protein: CASSIGGISGGTDTQYF

J gene: TRBJ1-6
V gene: TRBV15
clone size: large
CDR3 protein: CATSRSQGDSPLHF

J gene: TRBJ2-1
V gene: TRBV30
clone size: large
CDR3 protein: CAWSVRRGVTIGEQFF

J gene: TRBJ1-2
V gene: TRBV28
clone size: .
CDR3 protein: CASTLWTGGPYGYTF

J gene: TRBJ2-2
V gene: TRBV5-1
clone size: medium-sized
CDR3 protein: CASSLGTGYGTGELFF

J gene: TRBJ1-3
V gene: TRBV6-5
clone size: .
CDR3 protein: CASSYDRGQRNTIYF

J gene: TRBJ2-6
V gene: TRBV6-2/TRBV6-3
clone size: medium-sized
CDR3 protein: CASSRFGEGNSGANVLTF

J gene: TRBJ1-1
V gene: TRBV7-9
clone size: medium-sized
CDR3 protein: CASSHRDRMFEAFF

J gene: TRBJ1-1
V gene: TRBV19
clone size: medium-sized
CDR3 protein: CASSIVGRGAFF

J gene: TRBJ2-3
V gene: TRBV6-4
clone size: medium-sized
CDR3 protein: CASSEGDRDFSTDTQYF

J gene: TRBJ1-5
V gene: TRBV29-1
clone size: large
CDR3 protein: CSARSGGNQPQHF

J gene: TRBJ1-2
V gene: TRBV7-2
clone size: .
CDR3 protein: CASSLGQAAEYGYTF

J gene: TRBJ1-2
V gene: TRBV27
clone size: medium-sized
CDR3 protein: CASSRGQGLGGYTF

J gene: TRBJ2-5
V gene: TRBV7-2
clone size: medium-sized
CDR3 protein: CASSYSLAGEETQYF

J gene: TRBJ1-5
V gene: TRBV18
clone size: medium-sized
CDR3 protein: CASSPNSGRSNQPQHF

J gene: TRBJ2-2
V gene: TRBV27
clone size: large
CDR3 protein: CASSTQSASVAGELFF

J gene: TRBJ2-7
V gene: TRBV20-1
clone size: .
CDR3 protein: CSARGPWGKGSYEQYF

J gene: TRBJ1-4
V gene: TRBV20-1
clone size: .
CDR3 protein: CSARAVPNEKLFF

J gene: TRBJ2-3
V gene: TRBV7-2
clone size: medium-sized
CDR3 protein: CASSLEAGGFSTDTQYF

J gene: TRBJ2-3
V gene: TRBV7-9
clone size: medium-sized
CDR3 protein: CASSLRTSGPDTQYF

J gene: TRBJ2-3
V gene: TRBV11-2
clone size: .
CDR3 protein: CASSLRGSGGEDTQYF

J gene: TRBJ1-4
V gene: TRBV6-5
clone size: medium-sized
CDR3 protein: CASSLGDANEKLFF

J gene: TRBJ1-6
V gene: TRBV4-3
clone size: .
CDR3 protein: CASSQESSYNSPLHF

J gene: TRBJ1-6
V gene: TRBV20-1
clone size: .
CDR3 protein: CSARYDRGNSPLHF

J gene: TRBJ2-3
V gene: TRBV27
clone size: medium-sized
CDR3 protein: CASSLRVTDTQYF

J gene: TRBJ2-1
V gene: TRBV19
clone size: large
CDR3 protein: CASSMLAGGRNEQFF